The rows below give T cell receptor beta chains drawn from one sample of a study of T cell responses to AZD1222 COVID-19 vaccine. Assay: immunoSEQ multiplex PCR; the TCRdb copy retains only in-frame clones and omits some. The sample has under 150,000 clones, over 90% seen once. The sequenced sample was peripheral blood, obtained on day 0 of AZD1222 vaccination. Receptors originate from an adult in good health. Each CDR3 is given with its conserved first and last residue. A D gene is named only where the DNA matches it firmly. The listing skips clone size in some rows; elsewhere it reads once, few, many or a size class.

TRBJ1-1	.	.	TRBV6-5	CASSYGTVNTEAFF	TGTGCCAGCAGTTACGGGACGGTGAACACTGAAGCTTTCTTT
TRBJ2-1	once	TRBD2	TRBV5-1	CASSLGLAGNEQFF	TGCGCCAGCAGCTTAGGACTAGCGGGGAATGAGCAGTTCTTC
TRBJ2-5	.	.	TRBV9	CASSVGGAETQYF	TGTGCCAGCAGCGTAGGAGGGGCCGAGACCCAGTACTTC
TRBJ1-4	.	.	TRBV19	CASSLPTGLVEKLFF	TGTGCCAGTTCCCTACCCACAGGGCTGGTTGAAAAACTGTTTTTT
TRBJ2-1	.	TRBD2	TRBV5-3	CARSLNGYSGRPNEQFF	TGTGCCAGAAGCCTTAACGGGTATAGCGGGAGACCTAATGAGCAGTTCTTC
TRBJ1-5	few	TRBD1	TRBV6-5	CASSLTGGGQPQHF	TGTGCCAGCAGCCTCACAGGGGGCGGTCAGCCCCAGCATTTT
TRBJ1-1	.	.	TRBV6-1	CASSENSSRRRNTEAFF	TGTGCCAGCAGTGAAAACTCGAGTAGGCGGAGGAACACTGAAGCTTTCTTT
TRBJ1-1	.	.	TRBV10-3	CAISSGTTEAFF	TGTGCCATCAGCTCAGGGACAACTGAAGCTTTCTTT
TRBJ1-5	.	.	TRBV18	CASSPAQGKGQPQHF	TGTGCCAGCTCACCGGCGCAGGGAAAAGGTCAGCCCCAGCATTTT
TRBJ2-7	.	TRBD2	TRBV30	CAWRRPPGTSQYF	TGTGCCTGGAGACGCCCCCCCGGGACTAGTCAGTACTTC
TRBJ1-1	.	.	TRBV7-3	CASILDRGNTEAFF	TGTGCCAGCATCCTCGATCGGGGGAACACTGAAGCTTTCTTT
TRBJ2-5	.	.	TRBV3-1/TRBV3-2	CASSQSREQETQYF	TGTGCCAGCAGCCAATCCAGGGAGCAAGAGACCCAGTACTTC
TRBJ1-1	.	.	TRBV18	CASSPRSNSLTEAFF	TGTGCCAGCTCACCACGGAGTAACAGCCTCACTGAAGCTTTCTTT
TRBJ1-2	.	.	TRBV10-3	CAIKGALLYGYTF	TGTGCCATCAAAGGGGCTCTCCTCTATGGCTACACCTTC
TRBJ2-3	.	TRBD2	TRBV28	CASSPTGLGFDTQYF	TGTGCCAGCAGTCCGACGGGACTAGGTTTCGATACGCAGTATTTT
TRBJ1-4	once	.	TRBV19	CASSIAATNEKLFF	TGTGCCAGTAGTATCGCTGCAACTAATGAAAAACTGTTTTTT
TRBJ2-1	.	.	TRBV7-9	CASSWATTPYNEQFF	TGTGCCAGCAGCTGGGCGACCACCCCCTACAATGAGCAGTTCTTC
TRBJ2-5	.	TRBD2	TRBV19	CASSSQRGMLETQYF	TGTGCCAGTAGTTCTCAGCGGGGGATGTTGGAGACCCAGTACTTC
TRBJ1-4	.	.	TRBV19	CASSMGREAKLFF	TGTGCCAGTAGTATGGGCAGGGAGGCGAAACTGTTTTTT
TRBJ2-5	.	TRBD2	TRBV19	CASSMVAGGLQETQYF	TGTGCCAGTAGTATGGTGGCGGGAGGGCTCCAAGAGACCCAGTACTTC
TRBJ2-1	.	TRBD1	TRBV6-1	CASSVSHGQGAHEQFF	TGTGCCAGCAGTGTATCACATGGACAGGGTGCACATGAGCAGTTCTTC
TRBJ1-4	.	.	TRBV6-5	CASSYSGPATNEKLFF	TGTGCCAGCAGTTACTCCGGTCCCGCAACTAATGAAAAACTGTTTTTT
TRBJ1-2	.	.	TRBV5-8	CASSLDRIPNYGYTF	TGTGCCAGCAGCTTGGACAGAATCCCTAACTATGGCTACACCTTC
TRBJ2-3	.	.	TRBV3-1/TRBV3-2	CASSQGFTDTQYF	TGTGCCAGCAGCCAAGGTTTCACAGATACGCAGTATTTT
TRBJ1-4	.	.	TRBV3-1/TRBV3-2	CASSLGPHTTNEKLFF	TGTGCCAGCAGCCTTGGGCCCCACACAACTAATGAAAAACTGTTTTTT
TRBJ1-2	.	.	TRBV6-1	CASSEAEGSYYGYTF	TGTGCCAGCAGTGAAGCAGAGGGGTCTTACTATGGCTACACCTTC
TRBJ1-1	few	.	TRBV28	CASREMMNTEAFF	TGTGCCAGCAGGGAGATGATGAACACTGAAGCTTTCTTT
TRBJ1-5	.	.	TRBV19	CASTPGFNQPQHF	TGTGCCAGTACCCCCGGCTTCAATCAGCCCCAGCATTTT
TRBJ1-1	.	TRBD1	TRBV2	CASSPLTGLNTEAFF	TGTGCCAGCAGTCCCCTGACAGGGCTGAACACTGAAGCTTTCTTT
TRBJ1-1	.	.	TRBV6-5	CASSSSTGFYTEAFF	TGTGCCAGCAGTTCATCAACAGGGTTCTACACTGAAGCTTTCTTT